Listed below are T cell receptor beta chains from one sample, sequenced in a study of T cell repertoires in cytomegalovirus infection. TCRdb called the reads again in MiXCR, with one record for every CDR3 protein. The sample has fewer than 700,000 distinct CDR3 sequences; approximately 25% are singletons. The sequenced sample consisted of CD8+ T cells from PBMCs. These receptors were taken from a human donor in good health (CMV status not recorded). Some clones in this sample may be carry-over from other donors' samples. CDR3s include the opening cysteine and the closing phenylalanine or tryptophan. D genes are given only for firm matches. A row's size may be missing; if present it is once, few, many or a size class.

v_gene: TRBV5-4
j_gene: TRBJ2-1
d_gene: NA
abundance: few
CDR3nt: TGTGCCAGCAGCTTGATCAGGGAGACCTACAATGAGCAGTTCTTC
CDR3aa: CASSLIRETYNEQFF

v_gene: TRBV7-6
j_gene: TRBJ2-1
d_gene: TRBD1
abundance: few
CDR3nt: TGTGCCAGCAGCTCCTGGGGGGACAGGGGGAAGAACAATGAGCAGTTCTTC
CDR3aa: CASSSWGDRGKNNEQFF

v_gene: TRBV7-9
j_gene: TRBJ1-4
d_gene: NA
abundance: many
CDR3nt: TGTGCCAGCAGCCGGGACTATGAAAAACTGTTTTTT
CDR3aa: CASSRDYEKLFF

v_gene: TRBV19
j_gene: TRBJ2-1
d_gene: NA
abundance: NA
CDR3nt: TGTGCCAGTAGTATAGATCTATACGGAGGGGTGTGGAACAATGAGCAGTTCTTC
CDR3aa: CASSIDLYGGVWNNEQFF

v_gene: TRBV6-2/TRBV6-3
j_gene: TRBJ1-5
d_gene: NA
abundance: many
CDR3nt: TGTGCCAGCAGTTACTCGAGGTCATATGCCGGGGTTCGTCAGCCCCAGCATTTT
CDR3aa: CASSYSRSYAGVRQPQHF

v_gene: TRBV20-1
j_gene: TRBJ1-4
d_gene: TRBD1
abundance: few
CDR3nt: TGCAGTGCTACAGGGGGCACTGCTAATGAAAAACTGTTTTTT
CDR3aa: CSATGGTANEKLFF

v_gene: TRBV28
j_gene: TRBJ2-5
d_gene: TRBD2
abundance: NA
CDR3nt: TGTGCCAGCAGTGGCCAGACTAGCGGGGGTTCTCAAGAGACCCAGTACTTC
CDR3aa: CASSGQTSGGSQETQYF

v_gene: TRBV5-1
j_gene: TRBJ2-1
d_gene: NA
abundance: few
CDR3nt: TGCGCCAGCAGCAGAAATTGGAATGAGCAGTTCTTC
CDR3aa: CASSRNWNEQFF

v_gene: TRBV12-3/TRBV12-4
j_gene: TRBJ2-7
d_gene: NA
abundance: many
CDR3nt: TGTGCCAGCAGTTTAAACGGATTCTCCTACGAGCAGTACTTC
CDR3aa: CASSLNGFSYEQYF

v_gene: TRBV7-9
j_gene: TRBJ2-1
d_gene: TRBD2
abundance: few
CDR3nt: TGTGCCAGCAGCTTATTCGGGACTAGCGGGGGGTCCTCCTACAATGAGCAGTTCTTC
CDR3aa: CASSLFGTSGGSSYNEQFF